One and the same sample provided the 22 T cell receptor beta chains below, sequenced in a study of T cells in localized non-small cell lung cancer. Libraries were prepared by immunoSEQ multiplex PCR; TCRdb keeps only in-frame clonotypes and omits some of them. The repertoire holds 90,000 or so clones, with around 90% as singletons. Sequenced material: peripheral blood, taken before any cancer treatment. All receptors come from a man aged 35 to 69 with stage I squamous cell lung carcinoma.

The chain carries TRBV7-2 and TRBJ2-1; 10 bases agree with TRBD2. After removal of 5 bases from V and 8 bases from J, the junction contained 6 bases not matched to a gene. The germline V gene has CDR1 SGHTA and CDR2 FQGNSA. CDR3 size: 14 residues. The CDR3 loop is CASSVILAGYEQFF. For the CDR3, the DNA is TGTGCCAGCAGCGTCATACTAGCGGGGTATGAGCAGTTCTTC.

J is TRBJ1-6 and V is TRBV27, with D tentatively TRBD1 (6 bases). Trimming pared 7 bases from V and 0 bases from J, leaving 13 bases between. The CDR3 spans 16 residues. The germline gives CDR1 MNHEY, CDR2 SMNVEV (reference sequence). CDR3 sequence reads: CASTTGKSSYNSPLHF. CDR3 coding DNA: TGTGCCAGCACAACAGGGAAGAGCTCCTATAATTCACCCCTCCACTTT.

The rearrangement links TRBV29-1 to TRBJ1-1; unclear D gene. V was shortened by 6 bases and J by 11 bases, with 16 bases between the two germline ends. The length of the CDR3 is 11 residues. The germline V gene encodes CDR1 SQVTM and CDR2 ANQGSEA. CDR3 coding DNA: TGCAGCGTATCGGATGGTGGCATGGCTTTCTTT. The encoded protein is CSVSDGGMAFF.

The rearrangement uses TRBV7-2 and TRBJ2-5; no definite D call. Looked up from germline, CDR1 is SGHTA and CDR2 is FQGNSA. Trimming left V 5 bases short and J 5 bases short, with 9 bases between. This CDR3 has 12 amino acids. Here the CDR3 reads CASSQTAETQYF. DNA for the CDR3: TGTGCCAGCAGCCAAACGGCGGAGACCCAGTACTTC. The full variable domain, rest sourced from reference TRBV7-2 and TRBJ2-5, is GAGVSQSPSNKVTEKGKDVELRCDPISGHTALYWYRQSLGQGLEFLIYFQGNSAPDKSGLPSDRFSAERTGGSVSTLTIQRTQQEDSAVYLCASSQTAETQYFGPGTRLLVL.

The rearrangement joins TRBV5-1 to TRBJ2-3; 8 bases agree with TRBD2. After removal of 0 bases from V and 6 bases from J, the junction contained 3 bases not matched to a gene. The CDR3 length is 14 residues. Germline V gene lookup returns CDR1 SGHRS and CDR2 YFSETQ. Here the CDR3 reads CASSLAPGGDTQYF. The CDR3 coding sequence is TGCGCCAGCAGCTTGGCCCCGGGGGGGGATACGCAGTATTTT. Variable domain in full (rest from reference TRBV5-1 and TRBJ2-3): KAGVTQTPRYLIKTRGQQVTLSCSPISGHRSVSWYQQTPGQGLQFLFEYFSETQRNKGNFPGRFSGRQFSNSRSEMNVSTLELGDSALYLCASSLAPGGDTQYFGPGTRLTVL.

Worth noting for this clone: This specimen includes other DNA sequences encoding the same CDR3. The gene calls are TRBV5-1 and TRBJ1-6; tentative D call: TRBD1 (5 bases). The CDR3 totals 16 residues. Trimming took off 0 bases at V and 6 bases at J, with 13 bases between the two ends. Germline V gene lookup returns CDR1 SGHRS and CDR2 YFSETQ. CDR3 DNA: TGCGCCAGCAGCTTGGGTCTGGGGGGGAGTAATTCACCCCTCCACTTT. It translates to CASSLGLGGSNSPLHF.

The chain employs TRBV28 and TRBJ2-3; tentatively, D is TRBD1 (5 bases). CDR1 MDHEN and CDR2 SYDVKM come from the germline V gene. The CDR3 contains 13 residues. Deletions cut 5 bases from V and 4 bases from J, with 10 bases between. In nucleotides, the CDR3 is TGTGCCAGCAGTCTAAGGGGTCCAGATACGCAGTATTTT. Translated: CASSLRGPDTQYF.

This clone came up a few times. The same CDR3 also results from other DNA sequences found in this sample. The chain uses TRBV6-5 and TRBJ2-7; TRBD2 might be the D (6 bases). With 0 bases removed from V and 6 bases from J, the gap between germline ends came to 15 bases. This CDR3 contains 15 residues. Germline V gives CDR1 MNHEY, CDR2 SVGAGI. This CDR3 reads CASSYSGGRGGEQYF. The CDR3 coding sequence is TGTGCCAGCAGTTACTCGGGGGGTCGGGGTGGCGAGCAGTACTTC.

The J gene is TRBJ2-7, the V gene TRBV4-1; unclear D gene. The CDR3 spans 15 residues. Germline V CDR1 and CDR2: MGHRA, YSYEKL. V lost 4 bases and J lost 6, with 19 bases in between. CDR3 DNA: TGCGCCAGCAGCCCTTCGACAAGCCGGGCCTCCGAGCAGTACTTC. It encodes CASSPSTSRASEQYF.

The chain has TRBV6-5 and TRBJ2-5; tentatively, D is TRBD1 (6 bases). Germline CDR1 and CDR2: MNHEY and SVGAGI. The ends were cut back, 6 bases at V and 5 bases at J, with 13 bases in the middle. CDR3 length: 13 amino acids. The CDR3 is CASSRSQGETQYF. The DNA of the CDR3 is TGTGCCAGCAGCCGATCCCAGGGGGAGACCCAGTACTTC.

The chain carries TRBV19 and TRBJ1-1; TRBD1 agrees at 11 bases. Germline lookup yields CDR1 LNHDA and CDR2 SQIVND (reference sequence). V trimming: 3 bases; J trimming: 9 bases; junction bases outside the gene matches: 18. CDR3 size: 18 residues. The CDR3 nucleotides read TGTGCCAGTAGTATCGTTGCAGCCGGACAGGGGGCACAACGGAAAGCTTTCTTT. Translated: CASSIVAAGQGAQRKAFF.

V is TRBV6-5 and J is TRBJ1-4; D ambiguous. CDR3 length: 14 amino acids. The germline V gene has CDR1 MNHEY and CDR2 SVGAGI. V was trimmed by 6 bases and J by 6 bases, leaving 14 bases between them. CDR3: CASSPSRVDEKLFF. In DNA, the CDR3 is TGTGCCAGCAGCCCCTCGAGGGTTGATGAAAAACTGTTTTTT.

The rearrangement uses TRBV5-4 and TRBJ1-5, with 7 nucleotides matching TRBD1. Trimming at V came to 4 bases and at J to 3 bases, leaving 4 bases not matched to a gene. Per the germline V gene, CDR1 is SGHNT and CDR2 is YYREEE (reference sequence). There are 14 residues in the CDR3. CDR3 region: CASSNDRANQPQHF. CDR3 bases: TGTGCCAGCAGCAACGACAGGGCCAATCAGCCCCAGCATTTT. The whole variable domain, filled in from reference TRBV5-4 and TRBJ1-5, reads ETGVTQSPTHLIKTRGQQVTLRCSSQSGHNTVSWYQQALGQGPQFIFQYYREEENGRGNFPPRFSGLQFPNYSSELNVNALELDDSALYLCASSNDRANQPQHFGDGTRLSIL.

This chain connects TRBV2 to TRBJ2-2, with 9 bases fitting TRBD2. Trimming cost V 5 bases and J 0 bases; bases outside gene matches: 1. This CDR3 comprises 15 residues. The germline CDR1 and CDR2 sequences are SNHLY and FYNNEI. The CDR3 DNA is TGTGCCAGCAGTAGGACTAGCGCGAACACCGGGGAGCTGTTTTTT. It specifies CASSRTSANTGELFF.

The gene calls are TRBV28 and TRBJ1-5, with 9 bases fitting TRBD1. The J segment lost 2 bases and the V segment lost 8 bases, leaving 10 bases of the junction unmatched. Germline V gene data show CDR1 as MDHEN and CDR2 as SYDVKM. The CDR3 has 16 amino acids. In DNA form, the CDR3 reads TGTGCCAGCGGGACAGGGAGCCGTGTGGGCAATCAGCCCCAGCATTTT. This sequence encodes CASGTGSRVGNQPQHF.

V gene TRBV5-4 combines with J gene TRBJ2-3, with TRBD2 matching over 8 bases. This CDR3 spans 16 amino acids. Germline lookup yields CDR1 SGHNT and CDR2 YYREEE (reference sequence). V was pared by 0 bases and J by 2 bases, with 5 bases of the junction left unmatched. The CDR3 sequence: CASSLGARGVTDTQYF. CDR3 nucleotides: TGTGCCAGCAGCTTGGGTGCGCGGGGGGTCACAGATACGCAGTATTTT.

This clone was observed a handful of times. The rearrangement joins TRBV11-2 to TRBJ1-3, with D perhaps matching TRBD1 (6 bases). This CDR3 contains 16 residues. Deletions cut 1 base from V and 0 bases from J, with 10 bases between. The germline V gene has CDR1 SGHAT and CDR2 FQNNGV. CDR3 in DNA: TGTGCCAGCAGCTTAGGTACAGGGTTCTCTGGAAACACCATATATTTT. This gives the protein CASSLGTGFSGNTIYF.

The CDR3 DNA sequence: TGTGCCAGCAGCTTTGGAGTGGATTCCTACGAGCAGTACTTC. It translates to CASSFGVDSYEQYF. This chain links TRBV11-1 with TRBJ2-7; unclear D gene. The CDR3 spans 14 residues. V shed 3 bases and J shed 1 base, with 10 bases lying between them. Germline-derived CDR1 and CDR2 are SGHAT and FQDESV (reference sequence).

The count of this clone is one. The chain joins TRBV7-2 to TRBJ2-1; D is undetermined. Trimming removed 1 base from V and 0 bases from J, with 7 bases in between. This CDR3 has 15 residues. CDR1 SGHTA and CDR2 FQGNSA come from the germline V gene. CDR3 DNA: TGTGCCAGCAGCTTAGGTGAGGCCTCCTACAATGAGCAGTTCTTC. It is translated as CASSLGEASYNEQFF.

V and J are TRBV5-1 and TRBJ2-1; 12 bases map to TRBD2. V lost 0 bases and J lost 7; bases outside the gene matches: 2. From germline, CDR1 is SGHRS and CDR2 YFSETQ. The CDR3 extends over 15 amino acids. In nucleotides, the CDR3 is TGCGCCAGCAGCTTGGCTAGCGGGGGGGCAAATGAGCAGTTCTTC. It is translated as CASSLASGGANEQFF.

V is TRBV7-2 and J is TRBJ1-1, with D hard to call. CDR1 and CDR2 (germline): SGHTA, FQGNSA. The CDR3 sequence is 13 residues long. The V end lost 3 bases, the J end lost 4 bases, and 9 bases lay between the germline ends. DNA for the CDR3: TGTGCCAGCAGCTTTAAGGAGGGCACTGAAGCTTTCTTT. Translating gives CASSFKEGTEAFF.

This clone was detected only once. V is TRBV19 and J is TRBJ2-5; 7 nucleotides line up with TRBD1. Germline V gives CDR1 LNHDA, CDR2 SQIVND (reference sequence). The CDR3 sequence is 13 residues long. The junction had 8 bases not matched to a gene; V was cut back by 9 bases and J by 4 bases. The CDR3 protein is CASQRGLGETQYF. Here the CDR3 DNA reads TGTGCCAGCCAGAGGGGGCTTGGAGAGACCCAGTACTTC.